The TCR beta chain under discussion was sequenced for a study of CD8+CD57+ T cells in acquired aplastic anemia. Study in general: The average for DNA from sorted CD4+ and CD8+ cells was approximately 3.2 ug. There were some 9.8 million reads, on average, for CD4+ cells from healthy donors. Findings and caveats of the study: With respect to CD8+ Simpson's diversity, patients and controls did not differ significantly. Patients and controls had in common fewer than 30 CD8+ CDR3 sequences.

A remark on this clonotype: The antigen is not known.

According to the study, genomic DNA was the template for TCR beta VDJ and CDR3 profiling. TCRdb processed the reads anew with MiXCR; each CDR3 protein has one entry. In the table there are roughly 420,000 distinct CDR3 sequences, 65% to 75% of which are singletons. This TCR was sampled from a human donor in good health, serving as a control. The specimen sequenced was sorted CD4+, CD8+, or CD8+CD57+ T cells (not recorded which) from PBMCs.

The CDR3 here is CASRGRQPTYEQYF. CDR3 DNA sequence: TGTGCCAGCAGGGGAAGACAACCCACCTACGAGCAGTACTTC. This chain connects TRBV13 to TRBJ2-7, with D hard to call. CDR1 and CDR2 (germline): PRHDT, FYEKMQ (reference sequence). This CDR3 comprises 14 residues. Trimming removed 6 bases at V and 2 bases at J, with 14 bases between.